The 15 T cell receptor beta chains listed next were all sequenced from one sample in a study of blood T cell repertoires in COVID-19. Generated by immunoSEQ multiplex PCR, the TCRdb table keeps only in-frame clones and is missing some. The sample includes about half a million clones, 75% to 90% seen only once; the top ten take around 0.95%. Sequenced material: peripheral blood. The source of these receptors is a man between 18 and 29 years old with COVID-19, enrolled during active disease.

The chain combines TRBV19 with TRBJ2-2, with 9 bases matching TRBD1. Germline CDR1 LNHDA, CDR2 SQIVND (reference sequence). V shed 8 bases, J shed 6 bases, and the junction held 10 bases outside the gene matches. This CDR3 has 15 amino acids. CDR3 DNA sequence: TGTGCCAGTGCCCGGGACAGGGTAGGTGCCGGGGAGCTGTTTTTT. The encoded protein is CASARDRVGAGELFF. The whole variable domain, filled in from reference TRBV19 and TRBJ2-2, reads DGGITQSPKYLFRKEGQNVTLSCEQNLNHDAMYWYRQDPGQGLRLIYYSQIVNDFQKGDIAEGYSVSREKKESFPLTVTSAQKNPTAFYLCASARDRVGAGELFFGEGSRLTVL.

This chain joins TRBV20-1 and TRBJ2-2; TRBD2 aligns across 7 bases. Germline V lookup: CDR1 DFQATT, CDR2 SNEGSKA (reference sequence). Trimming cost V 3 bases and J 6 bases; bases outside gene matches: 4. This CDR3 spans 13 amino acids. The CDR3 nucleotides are TGCAGTGCTAGTCCCGCGGGGGCCGGGGAGCTGTTTTTT. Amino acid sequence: CSASPAGAGELFF.

The CDR3 sequence is CASSLSLDSNQPQHF. Written as DNA, the CDR3 is TGTGCCAGCAGTTTATCTCTAGATAGCAATCAGCCCCAGCATTTT. The rearrangement joins TRBV27 to TRBJ1-5; D is unclear. Germline CDR1 MNHEY, CDR2 SMNVEV (reference sequence). This CDR3 is built from 15 residues. The germline V and J ends were trimmed by 0 bases and 0 bases, with 6 bases remaining between them.

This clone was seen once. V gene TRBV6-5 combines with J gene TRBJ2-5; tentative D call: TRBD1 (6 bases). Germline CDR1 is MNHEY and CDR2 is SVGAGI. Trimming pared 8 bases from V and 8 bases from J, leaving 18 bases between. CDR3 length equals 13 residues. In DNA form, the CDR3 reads TGTGCCAGCTTCTACAGGGCCCTGGGCACCCAGTACTTC. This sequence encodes CASFYRALGTQYF.

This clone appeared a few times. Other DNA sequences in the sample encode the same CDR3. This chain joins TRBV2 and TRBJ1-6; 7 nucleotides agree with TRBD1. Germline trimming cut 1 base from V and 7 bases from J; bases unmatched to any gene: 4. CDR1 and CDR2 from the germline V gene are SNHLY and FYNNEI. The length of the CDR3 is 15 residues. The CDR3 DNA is TGTGCCAGCAGTGAAGGGACAGGTAGAAATTCACCCCTCCACTTT. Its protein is CASSEGTGRNSPLHF.

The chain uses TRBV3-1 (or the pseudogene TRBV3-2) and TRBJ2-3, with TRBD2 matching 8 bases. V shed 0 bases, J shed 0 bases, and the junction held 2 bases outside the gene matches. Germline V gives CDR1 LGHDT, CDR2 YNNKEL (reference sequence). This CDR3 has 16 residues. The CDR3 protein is CASSQDGGASTDTQYF. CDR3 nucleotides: TGTGCCAGCAGCCAAGACGGGGGGGCTAGCACAGATACGCAGTATTTT.

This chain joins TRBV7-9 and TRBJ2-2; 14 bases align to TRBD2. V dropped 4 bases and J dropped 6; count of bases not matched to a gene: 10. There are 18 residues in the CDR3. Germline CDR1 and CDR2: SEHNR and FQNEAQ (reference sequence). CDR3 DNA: TGTGCCAGCAGCTCGACGACTAGCGGGGGGGCCAGGGCCGGGGAGCTGTTTTTT. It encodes CASSSTTSGGARAGELFF. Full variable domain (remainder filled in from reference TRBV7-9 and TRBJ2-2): DTGVSQNPRHKITKRGQNVTFRCDPISEHNRLYWYRQTLGQGPEFLTYFQNEAQLEKSRLLSDRFSAERPKGSFSTLEIQRTEQGDSAMYLCASSSTTSGGARAGELFFGEGSRLTVL.

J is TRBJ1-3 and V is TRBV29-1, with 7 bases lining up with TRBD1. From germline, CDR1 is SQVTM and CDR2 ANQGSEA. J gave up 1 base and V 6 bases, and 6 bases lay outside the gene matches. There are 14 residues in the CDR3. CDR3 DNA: TGCAGCGTAAGCCTACAGGGGTCTGGAAACACCATATATTTT. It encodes CSVSLQGSGNTIYF.

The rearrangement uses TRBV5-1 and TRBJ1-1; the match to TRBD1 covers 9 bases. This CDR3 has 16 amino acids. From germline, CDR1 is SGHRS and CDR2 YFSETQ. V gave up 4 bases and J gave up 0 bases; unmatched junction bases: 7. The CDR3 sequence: CASSLGQGPMNTEAFF. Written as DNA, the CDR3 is TGCGCCAGCAGCCTCGGACAGGGGCCTATGAACACTGAAGCTTTCTTT.

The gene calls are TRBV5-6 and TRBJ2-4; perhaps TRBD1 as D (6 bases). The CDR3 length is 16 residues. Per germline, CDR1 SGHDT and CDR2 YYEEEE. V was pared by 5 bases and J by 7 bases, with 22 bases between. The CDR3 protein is CASSRRRTGSANIQYF. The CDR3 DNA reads TGTGCCAGCAGTCGACGACGCACAGGGTCGGCGAACATTCAGTACTTC.

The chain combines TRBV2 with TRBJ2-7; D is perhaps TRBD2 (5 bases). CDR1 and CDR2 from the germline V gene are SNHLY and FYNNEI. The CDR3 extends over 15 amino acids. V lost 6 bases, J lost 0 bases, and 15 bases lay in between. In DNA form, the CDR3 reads TGTGCCAGCAGCGGATGGACTGGGAGCTCCTACGAGCAGTACTTC. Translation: CASSGWTGSSYEQYF.

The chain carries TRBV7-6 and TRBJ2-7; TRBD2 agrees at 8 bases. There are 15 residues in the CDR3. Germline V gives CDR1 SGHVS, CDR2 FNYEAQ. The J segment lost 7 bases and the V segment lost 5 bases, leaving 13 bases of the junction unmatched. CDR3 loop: CASSLGGAGVLEQYF. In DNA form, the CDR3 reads TGTGCCAGCAGCCTCGGCGGAGCGGGAGTTCTTGAGCAGTACTTC.

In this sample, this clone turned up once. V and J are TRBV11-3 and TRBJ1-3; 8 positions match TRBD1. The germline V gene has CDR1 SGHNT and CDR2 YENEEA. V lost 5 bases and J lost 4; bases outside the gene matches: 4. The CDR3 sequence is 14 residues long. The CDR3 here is CASSQGATGNTIYF. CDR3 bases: TGTGCCAGCAGCCAGGGGGCGACGGGAAACACCATATATTTT.

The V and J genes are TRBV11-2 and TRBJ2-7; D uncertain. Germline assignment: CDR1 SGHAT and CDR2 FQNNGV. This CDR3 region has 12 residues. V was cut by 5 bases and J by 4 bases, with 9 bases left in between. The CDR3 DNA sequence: TGTGCCAGCAGCCCCGTCCTATACGAGCAGTACTTC. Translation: CASSPVLYEQYF.

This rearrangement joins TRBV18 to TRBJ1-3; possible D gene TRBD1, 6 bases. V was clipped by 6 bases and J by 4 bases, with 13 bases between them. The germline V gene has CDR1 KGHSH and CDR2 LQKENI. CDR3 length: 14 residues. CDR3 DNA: TGTGCCAGCTCCCCCGACAGGCAAGGAAACACCATATATTTT. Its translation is CASSPDRQGNTIYF.